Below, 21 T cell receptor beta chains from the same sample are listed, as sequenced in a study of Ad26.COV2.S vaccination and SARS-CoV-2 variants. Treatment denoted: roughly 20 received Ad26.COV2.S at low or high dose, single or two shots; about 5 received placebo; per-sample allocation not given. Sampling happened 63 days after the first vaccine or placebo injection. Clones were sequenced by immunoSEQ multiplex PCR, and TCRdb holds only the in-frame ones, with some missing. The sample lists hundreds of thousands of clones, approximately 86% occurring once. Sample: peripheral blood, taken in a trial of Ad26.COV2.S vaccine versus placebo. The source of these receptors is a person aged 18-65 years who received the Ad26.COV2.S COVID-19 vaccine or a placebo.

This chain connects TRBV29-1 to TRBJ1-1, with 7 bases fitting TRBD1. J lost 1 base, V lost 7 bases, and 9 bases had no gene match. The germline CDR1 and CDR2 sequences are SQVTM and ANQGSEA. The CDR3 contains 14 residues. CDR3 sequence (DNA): TGCAGCGGGTCACAGGGGTCTGGGAACACTGAAGCTTTCTTT. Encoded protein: CSGSQGSGNTEAFF.

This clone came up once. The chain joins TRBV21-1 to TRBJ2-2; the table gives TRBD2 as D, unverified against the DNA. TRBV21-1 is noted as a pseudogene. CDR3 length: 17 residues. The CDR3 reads CASRSALGLATSGELFF. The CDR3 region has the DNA TGTGCCAGCAGGTCAGCTTTGGGACTAGCCACGTCAGGGGAGCTGTTTTTT.

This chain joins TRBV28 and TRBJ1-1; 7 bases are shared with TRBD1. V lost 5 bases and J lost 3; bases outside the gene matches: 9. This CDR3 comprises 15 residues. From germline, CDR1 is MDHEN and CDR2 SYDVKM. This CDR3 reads CASSAPGGEDTEAFF. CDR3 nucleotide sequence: TGTGCCAGCAGTGCACCAGGGGGAGAGGACACTGAAGCTTTCTTT.

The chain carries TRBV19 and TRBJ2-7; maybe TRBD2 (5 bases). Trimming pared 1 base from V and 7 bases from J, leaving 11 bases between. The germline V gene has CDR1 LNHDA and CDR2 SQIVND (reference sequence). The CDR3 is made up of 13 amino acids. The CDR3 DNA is TGTGCCAGTAGTATAGTCCAGCCGGGGGAGCAGTACTTC. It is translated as CASSIVQPGEQYF. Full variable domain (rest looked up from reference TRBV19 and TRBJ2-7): DGGITQSPKYLFRKEGQNVTLSCEQNLNHDAMYWYRQDPGQGLRLIYYSQIVNDFQKGDIAEGYSVSREKKESFPLTVTSAQKNPTAFYLCASSIVQPGEQYFGPGTRLTVT.

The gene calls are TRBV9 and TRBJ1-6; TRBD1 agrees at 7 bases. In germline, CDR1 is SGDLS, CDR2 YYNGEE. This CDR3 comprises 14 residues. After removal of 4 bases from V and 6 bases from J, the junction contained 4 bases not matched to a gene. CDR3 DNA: TGTGCCAGCAGCCTGACAGGGCCTAATTCACCCCTCCACTTT. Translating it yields CASSLTGPNSPLHF. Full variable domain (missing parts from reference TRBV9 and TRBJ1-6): DSGVTQTPKHLITATGQRVTLRCSPRSGDLSVYWYQQSLDQGLQFLIQYYNGEERAKGNILERFSAQQFPDLHSELNLSSLELGDSALYFCASSLTGPNSPLHFGNGTRLTVT.

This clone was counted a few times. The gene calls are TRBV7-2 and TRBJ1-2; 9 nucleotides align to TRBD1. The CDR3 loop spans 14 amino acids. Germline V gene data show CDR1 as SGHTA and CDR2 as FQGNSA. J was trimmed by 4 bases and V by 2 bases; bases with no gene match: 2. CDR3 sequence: CASSLWDRAYGYTF. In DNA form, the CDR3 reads TGTGCCAGCAGCTTATGGGACAGGGCCTATGGCTACACCTTC.

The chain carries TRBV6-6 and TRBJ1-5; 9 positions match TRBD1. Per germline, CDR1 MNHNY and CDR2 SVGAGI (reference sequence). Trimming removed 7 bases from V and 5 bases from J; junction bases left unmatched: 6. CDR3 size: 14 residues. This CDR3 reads CASIQDRGYQPQHF. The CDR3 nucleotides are TGTGCCAGCATCCAGGACAGGGGCTATCAGCCCCAGCATTTT.

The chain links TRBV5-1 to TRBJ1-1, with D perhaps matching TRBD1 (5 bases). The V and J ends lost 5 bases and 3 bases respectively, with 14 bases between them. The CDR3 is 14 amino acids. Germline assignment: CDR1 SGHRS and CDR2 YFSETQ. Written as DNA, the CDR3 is TGCGCCAGCAGATACCACGGGGCGGACACTGAAGCTTTCTTT. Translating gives CASRYHGADTEAFF.

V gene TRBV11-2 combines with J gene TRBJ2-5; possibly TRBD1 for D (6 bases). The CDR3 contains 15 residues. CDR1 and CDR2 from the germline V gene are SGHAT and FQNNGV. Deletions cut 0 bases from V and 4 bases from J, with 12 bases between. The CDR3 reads CASSLERGRGETQYF. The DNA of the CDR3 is TGTGCCAGCAGCTTAGAGAGGGGCAGGGGAGAGACCCAGTACTTC.

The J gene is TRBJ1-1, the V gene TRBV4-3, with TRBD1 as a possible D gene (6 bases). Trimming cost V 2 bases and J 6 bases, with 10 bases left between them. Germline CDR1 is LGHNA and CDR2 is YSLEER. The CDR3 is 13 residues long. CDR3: CASSQLDSAEAFF. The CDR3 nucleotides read TGCGCCAGCAGCCAACTGGACAGCGCTGAAGCTTTCTTT.

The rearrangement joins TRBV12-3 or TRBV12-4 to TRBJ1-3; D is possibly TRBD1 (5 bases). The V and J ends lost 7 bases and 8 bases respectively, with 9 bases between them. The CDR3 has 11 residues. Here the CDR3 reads CASNEGYTIYF. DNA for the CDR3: TGTGCCAGCAACGAGGGGTACACCATATATTTT.

CDR3 bases: TGTGCCAGCAGCGAGACAGGGGGCGATCTAACAGATACGCAGTATTTT. Protein sequence: CASSETGGDLTDTQYF. The gene calls are TRBV7-9 and TRBJ2-3; 10 bases align to TRBD1. Trimming took 5 bases from V and 3 from J; bases not matched to a gene: 8. Germline V gene data show CDR1 as SEHNR and CDR2 as FQNEAQ (reference sequence). There are 16 residues in the CDR3.

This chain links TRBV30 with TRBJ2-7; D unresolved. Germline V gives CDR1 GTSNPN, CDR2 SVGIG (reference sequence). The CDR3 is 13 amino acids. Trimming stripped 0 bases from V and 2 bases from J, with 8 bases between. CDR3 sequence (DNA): TGTGCCTGGAGTGTCGACTCGCCCTACGAGCAGTACTTC. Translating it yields CAWSVDSPYEQYF.

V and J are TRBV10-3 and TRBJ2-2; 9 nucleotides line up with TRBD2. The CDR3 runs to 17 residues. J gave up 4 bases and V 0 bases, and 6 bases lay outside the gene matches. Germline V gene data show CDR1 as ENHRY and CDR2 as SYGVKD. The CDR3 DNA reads TGTGCCATCAGTGAGTCTAGTCTAGCGGGAAGCACCGGGGAGCTGTTTTTT. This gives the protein CAISESSLAGSTGELFF.

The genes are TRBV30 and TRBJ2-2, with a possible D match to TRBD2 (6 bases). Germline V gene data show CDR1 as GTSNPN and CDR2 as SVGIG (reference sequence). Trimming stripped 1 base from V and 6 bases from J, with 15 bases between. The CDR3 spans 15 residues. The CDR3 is CAWSGLGTRAGELFF. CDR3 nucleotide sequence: TGTGCCTGGAGTGGACTCGGGACTCGGGCCGGGGAGCTGTTTTTT.

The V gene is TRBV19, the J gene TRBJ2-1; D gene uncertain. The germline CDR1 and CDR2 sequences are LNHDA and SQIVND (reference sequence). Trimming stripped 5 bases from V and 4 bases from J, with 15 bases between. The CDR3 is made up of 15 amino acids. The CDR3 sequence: CASSPLGSTYNEQFF. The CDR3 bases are TGTGCCAGTAGTCCCCTGGGCTCTACTTACAATGAGCAGTTCTTC.

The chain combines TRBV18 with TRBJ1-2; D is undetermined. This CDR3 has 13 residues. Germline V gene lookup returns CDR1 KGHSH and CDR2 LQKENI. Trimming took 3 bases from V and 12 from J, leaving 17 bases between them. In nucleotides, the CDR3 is TGTGCCAGCTCACCGCCTCATGGACTTAGAAACACCTTC. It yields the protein CASSPPHGLRNTF.

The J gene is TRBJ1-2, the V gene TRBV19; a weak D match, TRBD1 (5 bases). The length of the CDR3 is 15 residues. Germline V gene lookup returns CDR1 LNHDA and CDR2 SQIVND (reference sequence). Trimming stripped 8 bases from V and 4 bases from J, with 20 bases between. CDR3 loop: CASLPAGRQSYGYTF. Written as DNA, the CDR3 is TGTGCCAGTCTCCCGGCGGGGCGGCAAAGCTATGGCTACACCTTC.

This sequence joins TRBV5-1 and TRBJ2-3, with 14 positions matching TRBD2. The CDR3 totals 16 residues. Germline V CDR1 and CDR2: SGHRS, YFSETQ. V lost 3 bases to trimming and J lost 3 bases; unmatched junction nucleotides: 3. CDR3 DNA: TGCGCCAGCAGCTCGGGGACTAGCGGGAGAACAGATACGCAGTATTTT. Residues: CASSSGTSGRTDTQYF.

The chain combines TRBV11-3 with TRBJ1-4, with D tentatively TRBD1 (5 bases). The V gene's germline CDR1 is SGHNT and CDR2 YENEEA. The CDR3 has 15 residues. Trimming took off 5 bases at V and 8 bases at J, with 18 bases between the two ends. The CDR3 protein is CASSPGTVKDEKLFF. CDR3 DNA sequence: TGTGCCAGCAGCCCAGGGACGGTTAAAGACGAAAAACTGTTTTTT.

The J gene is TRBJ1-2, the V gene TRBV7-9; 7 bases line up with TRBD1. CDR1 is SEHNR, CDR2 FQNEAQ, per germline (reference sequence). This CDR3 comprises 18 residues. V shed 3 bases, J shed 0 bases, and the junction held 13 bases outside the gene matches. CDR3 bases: TGTGCCAGCAGCTTTGGAATGGGCTCCGGGACAGCTAACTATGGCTACACCTTC. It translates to CASSFGMGSGTANYGYTF.